This is a list of T cell receptor beta chains from one sample in a study of blood T cell repertoires in COVID-19. The method was immunoSEQ multiplex PCR; TCRdb's version includes in-frame clones alone and lacks a portion of them. The sample shows about 230,000 clones, around 88% of them seen only once. The material sequenced was PBMCs or T cells enriched from blood (not recorded which). These receptors were taken from a woman in her thirties or forties with acute COVID-19. Each CDR3 is given with its conserved first and last residue.

CASSVGLAGSQYF	TRBV9	TRBJ2-3
CASRSQAGNTEAFF	TRBV5-1	TRBJ1-1
CASSPDGVPVDTQYF	TRBV27	TRBJ2-3
CASSPQAGGPTGELFF	TRBV7-2	TRBJ2-2
CASARDRGPGGYGYTF	TRBV19	TRBJ1-2
CASSKGQGRAISDTQYF	TRBV7-2	TRBJ2-3
CASSFTLGQGALGTEAFF	TRBV5-1	TRBJ1-1
CASGFGKSPSINYGYTF	TRBV12-5	TRBJ1-2
CASSLQGANYGYTF	TRBV2	TRBJ1-2
CASNPTGSEQYF	TRBV6-5	TRBJ2-7
CARSLLGDRGSGNTIYF	TRBV5-3	TRBJ1-3
CASSLGWRGTDTQYF	TRBV5-4	TRBJ2-3
CASSPGLNSGNKFF	TRBV3-1/TRBV3-2	TRBJ2-7
CASRGGSLGYTF	TRBV25-1	TRBJ1-2
CASSVEGSGGLKQETQYF	TRBV5-6	TRBJ2-5
CASSPRLAGGTGELFF	TRBV19	TRBJ2-2
CASSKGTESYGYTF	TRBV2	TRBJ1-2
CASSYQGTDTQYF	TRBV5-1	TRBJ2-3
CATSRVIGTEYEQYF	TRBV15	TRBJ2-7
CASSQDQSGWSGPRSYEQYF	TRBV3-1/TRBV3-2	TRBJ2-7
CAISEGPRSRANTEAFF	TRBV10-3	TRBJ1-1
CASGTGQTTPDTQYF	TRBV12-5	TRBJ2-3
CASSKTGGSSYNEQFF	TRBV11-3	TRBJ2-1
CASSHGGLAGGRGTGELFF	TRBV7-2	TRBJ2-2
CASSFTDPRDGYTF	TRBV5-1	TRBJ1-2
CASSNGGNTEAFF	TRBV19	TRBJ1-1
CASSESQTGGPSQYF	TRBV2	TRBJ2-7
CASSVSRGSDYGYTF	TRBV27	TRBJ1-2
CASSQDGQGGNTIYF	TRBV3-1/TRBV3-2	TRBJ1-3